Given below is one TCR beta chain in context. These data are taken from a study of blood T cell repertoires in COVID-19. Study background: Collection of acute and convalescent COVID-19 samples took place in the United States, Italy and Spain.

The CDR3 runs 15 residues. Germline V gives CDR1 SNHLY, CDR2 FYNNEI. V dropped 2 bases and J dropped 4; count of bases not matched to a gene: 6. Original processing methods: By means of reference gene primer amplification, nucleated cell counts were estimated. Libraries were prepared by immunoSEQ multiplex PCR; TCRdb keeps only in-frame clonotypes and omits some of them. The DNA was the basis for D and trimming; V, J and clone size are from that table. The table includes about 180,000 clones, roughly 79% detected once. The chain links TRBV2 to TRBJ1-2; 8 bases map to TRBD1. This clonotype was obtained from a woman in her 70s with acute or convalescent COVID-19. Sequenced material: peripheral blood. CDR3 sequence: CASSEWGGQGYGYTF. Written as DNA, the CDR3 is TGTGCCAGCAGTGAATGGGGCGGACAGGGCTATGGCTACACCTTC.